The clone carrying this TCR beta chain was seen more than once but under ten times. The antigen is not known. The germline V gene encodes CDR1 SEHNR and CDR2 FQNEAQ (reference sequence). The CDR3 sequence is 16 residues long. The J segment lost 1 base and the V segment lost 6 bases, leaving 7 bases of the junction unmatched. This sample was included in a study of T cells after yellow fever vaccination. Study details: SMART-Seq v4 Ultra Low Input served to prepare low-cell-number fractions.

The study, taken as a whole, reports: Re-detected after boosting: most primary clones, more than 95% of CD4 and under 90% of CD8. High-abundance clonotypes from the bulk population could contaminate FACS-sorted repertoires.

TCRdb re-called the 5' RACE reads through MiXCR, storing one row per CDR3 protein. The repertoire holds approximately 130,000 distinct CDR3 sequences, roughly 15% seen once, with 43% in the top ten. The chain recombines TRBV7-9 with TRBJ2-5; the match to TRBD2 covers 11 bases. Sequenced material: CD8+ T cells sorted from PBMCs, taken 5 days after the yellow fever booster vaccination. The TCR comes from a man aged 18 to 30 who received the YFV17D yellow fever vaccine. CDR3 loop: CASSSGTSGFQETQYF. For the CDR3, the DNA is TGTGCCAGCAGTTCTGGGACTAGCGGATTCCAAGAGACCCAGTACTTC.